This TCR beta chain was found in a study of cytomegalovirus exposure and HLA in healthy donors. About this clone: The antigen is undetermined.

Overall study findings and caveats: Sequencing likely caused a cluster of highly shared sequence variants.

Amplification used 60 Vbeta primers and 13 Jbeta primers. This table comes from immunoSEQ multiplex PCR, and its TCRdb copy is limited to in-frame clones, with some not included. This table has 150,000 to 200,000 clones, 70% to 80% appearing once. The CDR3 is 15 residues long. The ends lost 6 bases at V and 5 bases at J; junction bases unmatched: 7. The germline gives CDR1 LNHDA, CDR2 SQIVND (reference sequence). Sequencing was carried out using PBMCs. This clonotype was sampled from a man in his fifties or sixties in good health and CMV-seronegative. The chain joins TRBV19 to TRBJ1-6; the match to TRBD1 covers 7 bases. The CDR3 reads CASRKGQAHNSPLHF. The CDR3 region has the DNA TGTGCCAGTAGGAAAGGACAGGCTCATAATTCACCCCTCCACTTT.